The 10 T cell receptor beta chains given below trace back to one sample, sequenced in a study of beta chain features in type 1 diabetes. Expressed TCRB transcripts were sequenced because the entire RNA isolate underwent reverse transcription. The assay was immunoSEQ multiplex PCR, and TCRdb's table has in-frame clones only and misses some. Counted here are 130,000 to 150,000 clones, roughly 53% occurring once; the ten biggest clones make up approximately 0.4%. The specimen sequenced was Tregs from blood. The source of these receptors is a man aged 18-30 years in good health.

The chain couples TRBV19 to TRBJ2-1; TRBD2 matches 10 bases. V dropped 1 base and J dropped 0; count of bases not matched to a gene: 12. CDR1 is LNHDA and CDR2 is SQIVND in the germline V gene (reference sequence). The CDR3 has 20 residues. The CDR3, as DNA: TGTGCCAGTAGTATAGTCAGGGCTAGCGGGGGAACAAGCTCCTACAATGAGCAGTTCTTC. This translates into CASSIVRASGGTSSYNEQFF.

The chain is built from TRBV10-3 and TRBJ2-7; weak D call: TRBD1 (5 bases). The CDR3 contains 17 residues. Germline assignment: CDR1 ENHRY and CDR2 SYGVKD. Trimming removed 0 bases from V and 0 bases from J, with 15 bases in between. CDR3 nucleotides: TGTGCCATCAGTGAGTCGGGTAGGGGCCCGAGCTCCTACGAGCAGTACTTC. Translating it yields CAISESGRGPSSYEQYF.

The V and J genes are TRBV5-1 and TRBJ1-2, with 9 bases aligning to TRBD1. V shed 4 bases and J 8 bases; nucleotides not matched to a gene: 9. The CDR3 contains 14 residues. Germline CDR1 reads SGHRS; CDR2 reads YFSETQ. CDR3 residues: CASSLLQGAGGYTF. Written as DNA, the CDR3 is TGCGCCAGCAGCCTCCTACAGGGGGCGGGGGGCTACACCTTC.

This chain uses TRBV4-3 with TRBJ1-6, with 7 bases that match TRBD1. The CDR3 extends over 18 amino acids. Germline V CDR1 and CDR2: LGHNA, YSLEER. V lost 2 bases, J lost 4 bases, and 11 bases stayed unmatched. CDR3 amino acids: CASSQRDSRHTYNSPLHF. The CDR3 DNA is TGCGCCAGCAGCCAACGGGACAGCCGACATACTTATAATTCACCCCTCCACTTT.

The rearrangement joins TRBV7-9 to TRBJ1-6; D not resolved. The CDR3 contains 17 residues. The germline gives CDR1 SEHNR, CDR2 FQNEAQ (reference sequence). V was clipped by 3 bases and J by 0 bases, with 12 bases between them. The CDR3 loop is CASSFSRLSSYNSPLHF. CDR3 in DNA: TGTGCCAGCAGCTTTTCCAGGCTGAGCTCCTATAATTCACCCCTCCACTTT.

This clone was observed once. In DNA, the CDR3 is TGTGCCAGCAGCTCCCTATCCCCCGGTGCGTACTTC. Protein product: CASSSLSPGAYF. This chain joins TRBV13 and TRBJ2-7; D is undetermined. The V and J ends lost 4 bases and 12 bases respectively, with 16 bases between them. Per the germline V gene, CDR1 is PRHDT and CDR2 is FYEKMQ (reference sequence). The CDR3 is 12 amino acids.

The chain uses TRBV19 and TRBJ1-1; D is possibly TRBD1 (6 bases). The CDR3 length is 14 residues. The germline V gene encodes CDR1 LNHDA and CDR2 SQIVND (reference sequence). V was pared by 7 bases and J by 4 bases, with 16 bases between. CDR3 in amino acids: CASKAQGLSTEAFF. The CDR3 DNA reads as TGTGCCAGTAAAGCCCAGGGGCTCTCCACTGAAGCTTTCTTT.

This clone showed up just a few times. The rearrangement joins TRBV30 to TRBJ1-1, with 11 bases identical to TRBD1. Germline V CDR1 and CDR2: GTSNPN, SVGIG (reference sequence). J gave up 7 bases and V 6 bases, and 4 bases lay outside the gene matches. The CDR3 runs to 12 residues. CDR3 in DNA: TGTGCCTGCAAGGGACAGGGGGTTGAAGCTTTCTTT. Translated, it gives CACKGQGVEAFF.

The V call is TRBV5-1, the J call TRBJ2-3; 11 bases align to TRBD2. Germline values: CDR1 SGHRS, CDR2 YFSETQ. V was clipped by 4 bases and J by 1 base; unmatched bases: 8. The CDR3 runs 17 residues. The CDR3 DNA reads as TGCGCCAGCAGCGTCGGTAGCGGGGGGGCTCGCACAGATACGCAGTATTTT. As protein: CASSVGSGGARTDTQYF. Full variable domain (rest looked up from reference TRBV5-1 and TRBJ2-3): KAGVTQTPRYLIKTRGQQVTLSCSPISGHRSVSWYQQTPGQGLQFLFEYFSETQRNKGNFPGRFSGRQFSNSRSEMNVSTLELGDSALYLCASSVGSGGARTDTQYFGPGTRLTVL.

This clone was detected only a few times. This rearrangement joins TRBV15 to TRBJ2-5; 8 bases are shared with TRBD2. Trimming removed 1 base from V and 2 bases from J; junction bases left unmatched: 9. Germline V gene lookup returns CDR1 LNHNV and CDR2 YYDKDF (reference sequence). There are 17 residues in the CDR3. The CDR3 protein is CATSRGQGSGAQETQYF. CDR3 nucleotide sequence: TGTGCCACCAGCAGAGGGCAAGGTAGCGGGGCTCAAGAGACCCAGTACTTC.